A selection of T cell receptor beta chains follows, all from one sample in a study of early T cells in non-severe SARS-CoV-2 infection. TCRdb reanalysed the 5' RACE reads using MiXCR and keeps one entry per CDR3 protein. The sample contains about 89,000 distinct CDR3 sequences, roughly 17% of which appear only once. Sequenced material: whole blood, taken at baseline. These receptors originate from an adult who was a healthcare worker with PCR-confirmed SARS-CoV-2 infection or an uninfected control (not recorded which). The CDR3 runs from the conserved cysteine through the conserved F or W. The D gene is left open where the match is weak. Size is omitted from some rows. Given values are once, few, many or a class for expanded clones.

D gene: TRBD1; V gene: TRBV12-3/TRBV12-4; clone size: few; J gene: TRBJ1-6; CDR3 DNA: TGTGCCAGCAGTTTGGGCCAGGGGGCTTCACCCCTCCACTTT; CDR3 protein: CASSLGQGASPLHF
D gene: -; V gene: TRBV6-6; clone size: few; J gene: TRBJ2-3; CDR3 DNA: TGTGCCAGCAGGCCGGGATTTACAGATACGCAGTATTTT; CDR3 protein: CASRPGFTDTQYF
D gene: -; V gene: TRBV9; clone size: -; J gene: TRBJ1-5; CDR3 DNA: TGTGCCAGCAGCGTAGGGGATGGCAATCAGCCCCAGCATTTT; CDR3 protein: CASSVGDGNQPQHF
D gene: TRBD1; V gene: TRBV7-9; clone size: -; J gene: TRBJ1-1; CDR3 DNA: TGTGCCAGCAGCTTCGGGACAGGGGGTACTGCGGCTTTCTTT; CDR3 protein: CASSFGTGGTAAFF
D gene: -; V gene: TRBV5-6; clone size: few; J gene: TRBJ1-4; CDR3 DNA: TGTGCCAGCAGCCGTCAAGGCGTTCCCAATGAAAAACTGTTTTTT; CDR3 protein: CASSRQGVPNEKLFF
D gene: -; V gene: TRBV10-3; clone size: -; J gene: TRBJ2-3; CDR3 DNA: TGTGCCATCAGTGCAACTAGTTCGGATACGCAGTATTTT; CDR3 protein: CAISATSSDTQYF
D gene: -; V gene: TRBV11-2; clone size: -; J gene: TRBJ2-1; CDR3 DNA: TGTGCCAGCAGCTTAGATCTAAGCCGTGAGCAGTTCTTC; CDR3 protein: CASSLDLSREQFF
D gene: -; V gene: TRBV6-6; clone size: few; J gene: TRBJ1-5; CDR3 DNA: TGTGCCAGCAGTTACAGGGCCGGGAATCAGCCCCAGCATTTT; CDR3 protein: CASSYRAGNQPQHF
D gene: TRBD2; V gene: TRBV14; clone size: few; J gene: TRBJ2-2; CDR3 DNA: TGTGCCAGCAGCCATTTCGGTAGCGGGAGAAACACCGGGGAGCTGTTTTTT; CDR3 protein: CASSHFGSGRNTGELFF
D gene: TRBD2; V gene: TRBV6-1; clone size: few; J gene: TRBJ2-1; CDR3 DNA: TGTGCCAGCAGTCCCGGGACTAGGGCGACCAATGAGCAGTTCTTC; CDR3 protein: CASSPGTRATNEQFF
D gene: TRBD1; V gene: TRBV7-3; clone size: -; J gene: TRBJ1-2; CDR3 DNA: TGTGCCAGCAGCTTAACAGGACAGGCCTATGGCTACACCTTC; CDR3 protein: CASSLTGQAYGYTF
D gene: -; V gene: TRBV7-9; clone size: few; J gene: TRBJ1-2; CDR3 DNA: TGTGCCAGCAGCTTAAACCGAGAGGACTATGGCTACACCTTC; CDR3 protein: CASSLNREDYGYTF
D gene: -; V gene: TRBV28; clone size: -; J gene: TRBJ2-7; CDR3 DNA: TGTGCCAGCAGCCCAAATTCCCCCGAGCAGTACTTC; CDR3 protein: CASSPNSPEQYF
D gene: TRBD1; V gene: TRBV9; clone size: few; J gene: TRBJ1-1; CDR3 DNA: TGTGCCAGCAGCAAGACAGGGTTCGCTGAAGCTTTCTTT; CDR3 protein: CASSKTGFAEAFF
D gene: TRBD2; V gene: TRBV11-2; clone size: -; J gene: TRBJ2-7; CDR3 DNA: TGTGCCAGCAGCTCTGGACTAGCGGGGCCTGCCGAGCAGTACTTC; CDR3 protein: CASSSGLAGPAEQYF
D gene: -; V gene: TRBV28; clone size: few; J gene: TRBJ1-5; CDR3 DNA: TGTGCCAGCAGTATTGCTTTTCGCAATCAGCCCCAGCATTTT; CDR3 protein: CASSIAFRNQPQHF
D gene: -; V gene: TRBV20-1; clone size: many; J gene: TRBJ2-3; CDR3 DNA: TGCAGTGCTAGCCAACATGGGCACACAGATACGCAGTATTTT; CDR3 protein: CSASQHGHTDTQYF